This T cell receptor (beta chain) was identified in a study of beta chain features in type 1 diabetes. Study results and caveats: No resolution was reached here on whether HLA type influences TCRB rearrangement. Moderate but significant shortening of TCRB CDR3s was recorded in all four CD4+ subsets from Type 1 diabetes patients.

On this clone itself: Its antigen remains unknown.

TCRB transcripts that were expressed got sequenced, as all of the isolated RNA had been reverse transcribed. This table comes from immunoSEQ multiplex PCR, and its TCRdb copy is limited to in-frame clones, with some not included. In the table there are 250,000 to 300,000 clones, approximately 25% of which are singletons. J gave up 2 bases and V 4 bases, and 5 bases lay outside the gene matches. The CDR3 contains 14 residues. Germline CDR1 reads SGDLS; CDR2 reads YYNGEE. Averaging approximately 0.11 L, one heparinised blood draw was given by each donor. CD45RO/CCR7/CD25/CD127/CD95/CD27 separated CD4+ naive, central memory, regulatory and stem cell-like memory cells by sorting.

Sequencing was carried out using naive CD4+ T cells from blood. This TCR derives from a woman younger than 45 with type 1 diabetes. The V and J genes are TRBV9 and TRBJ2-7, with 8 bases identical to TRBD1. CDR3 region: CASSRGTGPYEQYF. CDR3 coding DNA: TGTGCCAGCAGCAGGGGGACAGGTCCCTACGAGCAGTACTTC.